This T cell receptor (beta chain) was found in a study of read filtering for tumor transcriptome and immune sequencing. This clonotype was detected ten times or more. This CDR3 has 14 amino acids. Per germline, CDR1 DFQATT and CDR2 SNEGSKA (reference sequence). V was clipped by 6 bases and J by 3 bases, with 17 bases between them. The library was built from roughly 400 ng RNA with molecular barcoded adaptors for alpha/delta and beta/gamma chains. TCRdb redid the calling of the reads with MiXCR, one entry per CDR3 protein. Of around 41,000 distinct CDR3 sequences in the sample, about 11% are singletons; the top ten hold around 35%.

V gene TRBV20-1 combines with J gene TRBJ1-1; D call uncertain. Source material: a population of CD138-negative cells sorted from bone marrow. The clonotype was recovered from a donor at least 40 years old with multiple myeloma. The CDR3 loop is CSASGGRGDTEAFF. The CDR3 nucleotides read TGCAGTGCCTCCGGAGGGCGTGGGGACACTGAAGCTTTCTTT.